This record covers a single TCR beta chain. This sample stems from a study of human T cells and chemical hapten exposure. Background on the study: For sensitization, 2% DPC was applied to a roughly 2 cm by roughly 2 cm patch of upper inner arm skin.

TCRdb reprocessed the RACE reads with MiXCR, giving one entry per CDR3 protein. The sample records a few hundred thousand distinct CDR3 sequences, 4.5% to 5.5% being singletons. Regarding time point: pre-sensitization, week 0. Treatment reported: therapeutic diphenylcyclopropenone sensitization with weekly scalp DPC. This receptor was obtained from a woman aged 18-29 years with alopecia areata. Some clones in this sample may be carry-over from other donors' samples. The sample here was whole blood, taken in connection with sensitization to the hapten diphenylcyclopropenone (DPC).

CDR3 DNA: TGTGCCAGCAGTTTAGGGGCAGGGATCTATGGCTACACCTTC. This gives the protein CASSLGAGIYGYTF. The chain uses TRBV28 and TRBJ1-2; D is perhaps TRBD1 (5 bases). The CDR3 consists of 14 residues. Trimming left V 2 bases short and J 4 bases short, with 11 bases between. Germline CDR1 reads MDHEN; CDR2 reads SYDVKM.